A single sample gave rise to the 2 T cell receptor beta chains below, sequenced in a study of T cells in Graves' hyperthyroidism and ophthalmopathy. Template material for amplifying TCR beta CDR3 regions consisted of RNA transcripts. First-round RT-PCR with HTBI primers amplified the TCR CDR3 region. Each CDR3 protein gets one entry after TCRdb re-called the multiplex PCR reads with MiXCR. This repertoire shows about 420,000 distinct CDR3 sequences, approximately 14% found once; its top ten account for roughly 14%. Sequenced: blood. The receptors originated from a woman aged 18 to 35 with Graves' hyperthyroidism.

There are many counts of this clonotype. The CDR3 sequence: CASSLRDRGLSEQFF. CDR3 sequence (DNA): TGCGCCAGCAGCTTGAGGGACAGGGGGCTAAGTGAGCAGTTCTTC. The chain has TRBV5-1 and TRBJ2-1; TRBD1 matches at 12 bases. The CDR3 spans 15 residues. Trimming cost V 1 base and J 9 bases; bases outside gene matches: 5. In germline, CDR1 is SGHRS, CDR2 YFSETQ.

The chain couples TRBV3-1 to TRBJ2-5, with D hard to call. This CDR3 comprises 14 residues. Deletions cut 0 bases from V and 4 bases from J, with 9 bases between. CDR1 is LGHDT and CDR2 is YNNKEL in the germline V gene (reference sequence). The CDR3 protein is CASSQDRAIETQYF. DNA of the CDR3: TGTGCCAGCAGCCAAGATAGAGCTATAGAGACCCAGTACTTC.